This entry is about one T cell receptor beta chain. This CDR3 spans 15 amino acids. Germline assignment: CDR1 KGHSH and CDR2 LQKENI. V lost 4 bases and J 5 bases, leaving 17 bases between the germline ends. Assay used: immunoSEQ multiplex PCR; TCRdb lists only in-frame clones, some missing. The profile covers approximately 34,000 clones, with nearly 90% appearing a single time and 3% to 3.5% taken by the ten largest. These data belong to a study of chemoradiotherapy in HPV16-positive cancers. This chain uses TRBV18 with TRBJ2-5, with D maybe TRBD2 (6 bases). The input for sequencing was blood, taken from a patient who underwent chemoradiotherapy. The receptor was isolated from a human donor with HPV-associated anogenital cancer. CDR3 DNA: TGTGCCAGCTCACTATCCGGGACTGACGTCGAGACCCAGTACTTC. Its protein is CASSLSGTDVETQYF.